The rows below give T cell receptor beta chains drawn from one sample of a study of Graves' ophthalmopathy and Graves' hyperthyroidism. TCRdb called the multiplex PCR reads again in MiXCR, with one record for every CDR3 protein. The sample yields about 740,000 distinct CDR3 sequences, roughly 40% seen once. The sample consisted of peripheral blood. These receptors came from an adult man with Graves' ophthalmopathy. The CDR3 runs from the conserved cysteine through the conserved F or W. The D gene is left open where the match is weak. Not all rows give a size; the values are once, few, many and, for expanded clones, a class.

j_call clone_size d_call v_call cdr3_aa cdr3_nt
TRBJ2-6 - - TRBV4-3 CASSATGVRDVLTF TGCGCCAGCAGCGCGACCGGGGTCCGGGACGTCCTGACTTTC
TRBJ1-1 - TRBD1 TRBV9 CASSVSPGTGNTEAFF TGTGCCAGCAGCGTAAGTCCCGGGACAGGGAACACTGAAGCTTTCTTT
TRBJ1-2 - - TRBV10-3 CVISEPGQGVSYGYTF TGTGTCATCAGTGAGCCTGGACAAGGGGTGTCCTATGGCTACACCTTC
TRBJ2-7 - TRBD2 TRBV29-1 CSVGGTRGYEQYF TGCAGCGTTGGGGGGACTAGGGGGTACGAGCAGTACTTC
TRBJ2-2 - TRBD2 TRBV29-1 CSSTSGTGELFF TGCAGCTCGACTAGCGGCACCGGGGAGCTGTTTTTT
TRBJ1-1 - - TRBV3-1 CVSGFVDTEAFF TGTGTCAGCGGGTTTGTCGACACTGAAGCTTTCTTT
TRBJ1-2 - - TRBV29-1 CSVDFTGYGYTF TGCAGCGTTGATTTCACAGGTTATGGCTACACCTTC
TRBJ1-1 many - TRBV29-1 CSVKKNTEAFF TGCAGCGTTAAAAAGAACACTGAAGCTTTCTTT
TRBJ1-2 - - TRBV7-9 CASSPRPWGDYGYTF TGTGCCAGCAGCCCCCGTCCCTGGGGGGACTATGGCTACACCTTC
TRBJ1-2 once TRBD1 TRBV14 CASSQGIDTGVNGYTF TGTGCCAGCAGCCAAGGAATCGATACAGGGGTAAATGGCTACACCTTC
TRBJ1-1 many - TRBV10-3 CAISDSRAEAFF TGTGCCATCAGCGACAGCCGGGCTGAAGCTTTCTTT
TRBJ2-6 - - TRBV29-1 CSGKDRANVLTF TGCAGCGGAAAGGACAGGGCCAACGTCCTGACTTTC
TRBJ1-2 - - TRBV2 CASIEKRRANYGYTF TGTGCCAGCATTGAAAAAAGAAGAGCTAACTATGGCTACACCTTC
TRBJ2-2 - TRBD2 TRBV25-1 CASSARDFGGGNTGELFF TGTGCCAGCAGTGCTAGAGATTTTGGCGGGGGGAACACCGGGGAGCTGTTTTTT
TRBJ1-2 - - TRBV25-1 CASSPTDDGGYGYTF TGTGCCAGCTCACCAACCGACGATGGAGGGTATGGCTACACCTTC
TRBJ2-7 - TRBD1 TRBV24-1 CATSNSRTGACEQYF TGTGCCACCAGTAATTCCCGGACAGGAGCCTGCGAGCAGTACTTC
TRBJ1-4 - - TRBV12-5 CASGLVAGGDEKLFF TGTGCTAGTGGTTTGGTCGCGGGGGGGGATGAAAAACTGTTTTTT
TRBJ2-2 few TRBD2 TRBV2 CASSYFSGSSTGELFF TGTGCCAGCAGTTACTTTAGCGGGAGTAGTACCGGGGAGCTGTTTTTT
TRBJ1-1 few - TRBV10-3 CASSWGGGTNTEAFF TGTGCCAGCAGTTGGGGGGGGGGTACGAACACTGAAGCTTTCTTT
TRBJ2-6 - - TRBV10-3 CAISVGEGAGANVLTF TGTGCCATCAGTGTGGGCGAAGGGGCTGGGGCCAACGTCCTGACTTTC
TRBJ1-5 few - TRBV20-1 CSASTGRGQPQHF TGCAGTGCTAGTACAGGGCGTGGTCAGCCCCAGCATTTT
TRBJ2-2 - - TRBV25-1 CASRGAGKGAGELFF TGTGCCAGCAGAGGGGCCGGAAAAGGGGCCGGGGAGCTGTTTTTT
TRBJ2-2 - - TRBV9 CASSVGPQANTGELFF TGTGCCAGCAGCGTAGGACCCCAAGCGAACACCGGGGAGCTGTTTTTT
TRBJ2-7 many TRBD1 TRBV29-1 CSVRRGLYGEQYF TGCAGCGTCCGCAGGGGGCTATATGGCGAGCAGTACTTC
TRBJ1-3 - TRBD1 TRBV5-1 CASSLETGGIGNTIYF TGCGCCAGCAGCTTGGAGACAGGGGGCATTGGAAACACCATATATTTT
TRBJ1-1 - TRBD1 TRBV14 CASSQPGQGADTEAFF TGTGCCAGCAGCCAACCCGGACAGGGGGCCGACACTGAAGCTTTCTTT
TRBJ2-5 few TRBD2 TRBV9 CASSPRGSSQETQYF TGTGCCAGCAGCCCACGCGGGAGCTCACAAGAGACCCAGTACTTC
TRBJ1-3 few - TRBV14 CASSQGRITGNTIYF TGTGCCAGCAGCCAAGGGCGGATCACTGGAAACACCATATATTTT
TRBJ2-2 - TRBD1 TRBV7-3 CASSLNSGTGALGELFF TGTGCCAGCAGCTTAAATTCCGGGACAGGGGCTCTAGGGGAGCTGTTTTTT
TRBJ1-6 many - TRBV10-2 CASSDNRVGSPLHF TGCGCCAGCAGTGACAACAGGGTCGGTTCACCCCTCCACTTT
TRBJ1-4 many - TRBV15 CATSRDREGEKLFF TGTGCCACCAGCAGAGATAGGGAGGGCGAAAAACTGTTTTTT
TRBJ2-2 once - TRBV2 CASSYNRELVTNTGELFF TGTGCCAGCAGTTACAACAGGGAGCTCGTAACGAACACCGGGGAGCTGTTTTTT
TRBJ1-1 many - TRBV12-3/TRBV12-4 CASSLSTAFF TGTGCCAGCAGTTTATCCACAGCTTTCTTT
TRBJ1-4 many TRBD1 TRBV6-1 CASSDRGEKLFF TGTGCCAGCAGCGACAGGGGCGAAAAACTGTTTTTT
TRBJ1-1 many - TRBV10-1 CASSESRGDEAFF TGCGCCAGCAGTGAGTCAAGGGGGGATGAAGCTTTCTTT
TRBJ2-7 many TRBD2 TRBV6-5 CASLTGRLASTYEQYF TGTGCCAGCCTGACGGGCAGACTAGCGTCAACCTACGAGCAGTACTTC
TRBJ2-2 - TRBD1 TRBV5-1 CASSLTGQGAMPGELFF TGCGCCAGCAGCTTGACCGGACAGGGGGCCATGCCCGGGGAGCTGTTTTTT
TRBJ1-6 many TRBD1 TRBV9 CASSVLQGADSPLHF TGTGCCAGCAGCGTACTCCAGGGGGCTGATTCACCCCTCCACTTT
TRBJ1-2 many TRBD1 TRBV12-3/TRBV12-4 CASSPDRGIRGYTF TGTGCCAGCAGCCCAGACAGGGGGATTCGTGGCTACACCTTC
TRBJ2-7 - TRBD1 TRBV7-9 CASSEPRTGGYEQYF TGTGCCAGCAGTGAACCCCGAACAGGGGGCTACGAGCAGTACTTC
TRBJ2-2 few TRBD1 TRBV7-9 CASSPGQGALTGELFF TGTGCCAGCAGCCCCGGGCAGGGGGCGCTCACCGGGGAGCTGTTTTTT
TRBJ2-6 - TRBD2 TRBV15 CATSRVAGGPRGANVLTF TGTGCCACCAGCAGAGTGGCGGGGGGGCCCAGGGGGGCCAACGTCCTGACTTTC
TRBJ1-1 - - TRBV19 CASSSSRNTEAFF TGTGCCAGTAGTAGCAGCCGGAACACTGAAGCTTTCTTT
TRBJ1-1 - - TRBV6-6 CASSYGREMNTEAFF TGTGCCAGCAGTTACGGAAGGGAAATGAACACTGAAGCTTTCTTT
TRBJ1-3 many - TRBV12-3/TRBV12-4 CASSFIGNTIYF TGTGCCAGCAGTTTTATTGGAAACACCATATATTTT
TRBJ1-2 - - TRBV2 CASSLSSSYGYTF TGTGCCAGCAGTTTATCGTCCAGCTATGGCTACACCTTC
TRBJ1-5 many - TRBV2 CASSLNNNQPQHF TGTGCCAGCAGCCTAAACAATAATCAGCCCCAGCATTTT
TRBJ1-2 few TRBD1 TRBV2 CASRDRVEGYTF TGTGCCAGCAGGGACAGGGTGGAAGGCTACACCTTC
TRBJ2-7 many - TRBV25-1 CASSAQGNYEQYF TGTGCCAGCAGTGCCCAGGGGAACTACGAGCAGTACTTC
TRBJ2-7 - - TRBV7-2 CASSLDSKSSYEQYF TGTGCCAGCAGCTTAGACAGCAAAAGCTCCTACGAGCAGTACTTC
TRBJ2-5 few TRBD2 TRBV24-1 CASRVGLGQETQYF TGTGCTAGCCGAGTAGGACTAGGGCAAGAGACCCAGTACTTC
TRBJ1-2 many - TRBV7-2 CASRDQGYGYTF TGTGCCAGCAGAGACCAGGGATATGGCTACACCTTC
TRBJ1-1 - - TRBV7-9 CASSLVRGAGTEAFF TGTGCCAGCAGCTTAGTCCGGGGGGCCGGCACTGAAGCTTTCTTT